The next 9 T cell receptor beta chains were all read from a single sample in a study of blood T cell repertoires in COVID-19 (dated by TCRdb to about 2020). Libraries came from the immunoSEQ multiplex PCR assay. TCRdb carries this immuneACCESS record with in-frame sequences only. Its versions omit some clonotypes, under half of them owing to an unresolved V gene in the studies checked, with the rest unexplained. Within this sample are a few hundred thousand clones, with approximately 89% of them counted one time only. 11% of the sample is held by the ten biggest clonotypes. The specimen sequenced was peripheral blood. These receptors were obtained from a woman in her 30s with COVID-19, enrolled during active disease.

CDR3 sequence (DNA): TGTGCCAGCAGCCCGTCGGGTTCCTTCTACGAGCAGTACTTC. This gives the protein CASSPSGSFYEQYF. This chain joins TRBV4-2 and TRBJ2-7; no clear D. CDR1 is LGHNA and CDR2 is YNFKEQ in the germline V gene. The ends were cut back, 4 bases at V and 3 bases at J, with 13 bases in the middle. The CDR3 runs 14 residues.

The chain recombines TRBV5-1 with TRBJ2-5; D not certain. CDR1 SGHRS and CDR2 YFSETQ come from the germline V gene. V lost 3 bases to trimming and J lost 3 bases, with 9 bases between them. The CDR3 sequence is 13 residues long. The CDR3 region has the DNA TGCGCCAGCAGCTCACCCGTAGAAGAGACCCAGTACTTC. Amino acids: CASSSPVEETQYF.

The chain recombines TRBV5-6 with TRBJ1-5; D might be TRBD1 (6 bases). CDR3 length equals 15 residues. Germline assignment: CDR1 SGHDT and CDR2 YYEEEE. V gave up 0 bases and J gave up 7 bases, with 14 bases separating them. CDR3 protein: CASSLAVGGHQPQHF. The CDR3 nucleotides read TGTGCCAGCAGCTTGGCCGTGGGGGGGCACCAGCCCCAGCATTTT.

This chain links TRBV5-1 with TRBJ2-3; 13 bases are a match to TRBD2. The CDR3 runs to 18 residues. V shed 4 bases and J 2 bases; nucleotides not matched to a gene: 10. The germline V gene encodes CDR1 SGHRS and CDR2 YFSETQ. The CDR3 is CASSAGLAGVILTDTQYF. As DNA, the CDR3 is TGCGCCAGCAGCGCCGGACTAGCGGGGGTGATCCTCACAGATACGCAGTATTTT.

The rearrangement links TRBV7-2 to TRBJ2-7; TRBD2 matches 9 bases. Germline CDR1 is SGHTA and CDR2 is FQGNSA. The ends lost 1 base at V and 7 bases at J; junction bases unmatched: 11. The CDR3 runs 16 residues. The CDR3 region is CASSLVGARGGWEQYF. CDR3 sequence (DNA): TGTGCCAGCAGCTTAGTTGGAGCGCGGGGGGGTTGGGAGCAGTACTTC.

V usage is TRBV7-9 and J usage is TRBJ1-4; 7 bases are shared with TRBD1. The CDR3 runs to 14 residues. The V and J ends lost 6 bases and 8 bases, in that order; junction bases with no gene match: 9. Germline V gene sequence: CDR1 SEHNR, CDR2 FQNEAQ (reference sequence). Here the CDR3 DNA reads TGTGCCAGCAGTTCCAACAGGGGTTGGGAAAAACTGTTTTTT. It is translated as CASSSNRGWEKLFF. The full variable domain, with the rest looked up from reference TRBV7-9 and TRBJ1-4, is DTGVSQNPRHKITKRGQNVTFRCDPISEHNRLYWYRQTLGQGPEFLTYFQNEAQLEKSRLLSDRFSAERPKGSFSTLEIQRTEQGDSAMYLCASSSNRGWEKLFFGSGTQLSVL.

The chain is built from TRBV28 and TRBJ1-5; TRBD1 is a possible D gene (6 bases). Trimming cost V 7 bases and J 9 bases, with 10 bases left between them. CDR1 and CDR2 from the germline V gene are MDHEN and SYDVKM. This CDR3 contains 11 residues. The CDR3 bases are TGTGCCAGCAAGGGGGAAGGGCCCCAGCATTTT. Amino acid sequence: CASKGEGPQHF. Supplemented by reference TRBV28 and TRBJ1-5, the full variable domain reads DVKVTQSSRYLVKRTGEKVFLECVQDMDHENMFWYRQDPGLGLRLIYFSYDVKMKEKGDIPEGYSVSREKKERFSLILESASTNQTSMYLCASKGEGPQHFGDGTRLSIL.

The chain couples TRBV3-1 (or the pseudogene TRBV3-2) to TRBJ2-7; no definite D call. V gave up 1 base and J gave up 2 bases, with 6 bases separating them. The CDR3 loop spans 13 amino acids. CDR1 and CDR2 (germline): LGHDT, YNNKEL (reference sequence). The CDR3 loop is CASSQVLTYEQYF. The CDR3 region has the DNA TGTGCCAGCAGCCAAGTCCTTACCTACGAGCAGTACTTC.

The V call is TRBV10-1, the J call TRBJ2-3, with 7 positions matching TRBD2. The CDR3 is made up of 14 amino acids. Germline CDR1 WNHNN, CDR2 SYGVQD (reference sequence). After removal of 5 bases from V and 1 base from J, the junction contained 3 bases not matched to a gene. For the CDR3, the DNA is TGCGCCAGCAGTTTCACTAGCGGCACAGATACGCAGTATTTT. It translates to CASSFTSGTDTQYF.